This entry describes one T cell receptor beta chain. The antigen is not known. These data are taken from a study of OX40 agonist ivuxolimab in advanced cancers. About the study: Three dose-escalation patients had partial responses: one with hepatocellular carcinoma and two with cutaneous melanoma.

The protocol was immunoSEQ multiplex PCR, while the TCRdb copy is restricted to in-frame clones and leaves out a portion. This repertoire shows tens of thousands of clones, around 83% found once; its top ten account for around 15%. CDR1 SEHNR and CDR2 FQNEAQ come from the germline V gene (reference sequence). Between the trimmed V and J ends, which lost 6 bases and 6 bases, there was a span of 9 bases. This CDR3 spans 11 amino acids. Study-wide findings and caveats: CD8+ T cells averaged more expanded clones than CD4+.

Sequencing was performed on CD4+ or CD8+ T cells sorted from blood, taken in a trial of the OX40 agonist ivuxolimab. The chain joins TRBV7-9 to TRBJ2-7; possibly TRBD1 for D (5 bases). The receptor was derived from an adult with an advanced solid tumor such as melanoma, head and neck, liver or kidney cancer. CDR3 protein: CASSPGFEQYF. Written as DNA, the CDR3 is TGTGCCAGCAGTCCAGGGTTCGAGCAGTACTTC.